This TCR beta chain was observed in a study of breast tumors, draining lymph nodes, adjacent tissues. Study outcomes and limitations: Tumors had less TCR diversity than lymph nodes, more than nontumor tissue.

TCRdb re-called the multiplex PCR reads with MiXCR, one entry per CDR3 protein. This table holds about 180,000 distinct CDR3 sequences, approximately 30% found once. The germline gives CDR1 SGHAT, CDR2 FQNNGV. The trim removed 5 bases at V and 1 base at J, leaving 6 bases unmatched. This CDR3 region has 15 residues. Samples came from axillary lymph nodes draining the breast cancer. This clonotype has a handful of counts. Its antigen is not identified. This clonotype originated in a female donor with breast cancer. Some clones in this sample may be carry-over from other donors' samples. Sample: axillary lymph node tissue. The rearrangement joins TRBV11-2 to TRBJ1-1; 8 bases agree with TRBD1. CDR3 protein: CASSPGQGWNTEAFF. The DNA for the CDR3 is TGTGCCAGCAGCCCCGGACAGGGTTGGAACACTGAAGCTTTCTTT.